This T cell receptor beta chain was sequenced for a study of a mutant IDH1 vaccine in newly diagnosed glioma. Sequenced by immunoSEQ multiplex PCR; TCRdb stores in-frame clones only, minus some. The data contain roughly 34,000 clones, over 75% of them singletons. This sample's time point: week 47, end of study. The investigators gave 300 ug of mutant IDH1 20-mer peptide in each vaccine dose, together with topical imiquimod. Notes on this clone: Antigen unknown.

Trimming stripped 0 bases from V and 2 bases from J, with 11 bases between. Germline V gene lookup returns CDR1 SGHRS and CDR2 YFSETQ. The CDR3 consists of 15 residues. The gene calls are TRBV5-1 and TRBJ1-2; no firm D call. Sequencing used PBMCs, obtained from a glioma patient whose treatment included an IDH1 peptide vaccine. This receptor was taken from a woman in her thirties or forties with glioma. CDR3 sequence (DNA): TGCGCCAGCAGCTTGGTCCCTGACAACAACTATGGCTACACCTTC. This translates into CASSLVPDNNYGYTF. Together with reference TRBV5-1 and TRBJ1-2, the CDR3 gives the full variable domain: KAGVTQTPRYLIKTRGQQVTLSCSPISGHRSVSWYQQTPGQGLQFLFEYFSETQRNKGNFPGRFSGRQFSNSRSEMNVSTLELGDSALYLCASSLVPDNNYGYTFGSGTRLTVV.